Following are 21 T cell receptor beta chains from one sample sequenced in a study of cytomegalovirus exposure and HLA in healthy donors. Use of 60 Vbeta and 13 Jbeta primers characterized the PCR. The protocol was immunoSEQ multiplex PCR, while the TCRdb copy is restricted to in-frame clones and leaves out a portion. The table shows about 170,000 clones, with 85% occurring only once. The material sequenced was PBMCs. The source is a boy under 10 years old in good health and CMV-seronegative.

The rearrangement links TRBV6-1 to TRBJ2-7; tentatively, D is TRBD1 (5 bases). Per the germline V gene, CDR1 is MNHNS and CDR2 is SASEGT. V lost 3 bases to trimming and J lost 4 bases, with 16 bases between them. The CDR3 is 15 residues long. CDR3 in amino acids: CASSDEGTGPYEQYF. In DNA, the CDR3 is TGTGCCAGCAGTGACGAAGGAACAGGCCCTTACGAGCAGTACTTC.

This clone was observed once. V usage is TRBV7-8 and J usage is TRBJ1-2; perhaps TRBD1 as D (5 bases). Trimming pared 5 bases from V and 5 bases from J, leaving 15 bases between. Germline V gene data show CDR1 as SGHVS and CDR2 as FQNEAQ. The CDR3 is 14 residues long. The CDR3 DNA is TGTGCCAGCAGCCACCCGGGGGTTCCTTATGGCTACACCTTC. Residues: CASSHPGVPYGYTF.

The chain uses TRBV10-3 and TRBJ1-1; tentative D call: TRBD1 (6 bases). The length of the CDR3 is 16 residues. Trimming took 3 bases from V and 4 from J, leaving 18 bases between them. CDR1 and CDR2 from the germline V gene are ENHRY and SYGVKD. CDR3 sequence reads: CAISEWSGEGSTEAFF. CDR3 DNA sequence: TGTGCCATCAGTGAATGGTCAGGGGAGGGTAGCACTGAAGCTTTCTTT.

The V and J genes are TRBV7-3 and TRBJ2-5; D might be TRBD1 (6 bases). This CDR3 region has 14 residues. Germline V gives CDR1 SGHTA, CDR2 FQGTGA. V was shortened by 4 bases and J by 2 bases, with 11 bases between the two germline ends. CDR3 amino acids: CASSSWTEQETQYF. DNA for the CDR3: TGTGCCAGCAGCTCGTGGACAGAGCAAGAGACCCAGTACTTC. Full variable domain (rest looked up from reference TRBV7-3 and TRBJ2-5): GAGVSQTPSNKVTEKGKYVELRCDPISGHTALYWYRQSLGQGPEFLIYFQGTGAADDSGLPNDRFFAVRPEGSVSTLKIQRTERGDSAVYLCASSSWTEQETQYFGPGTRLLVL.

The rearrangement links TRBV25-1 to TRBJ2-7; tentatively, D is TRBD2 (6 bases). This CDR3 has 15 amino acids. Trimming left V 3 bases short and J 5 bases short, with 17 bases between. Germline V gene data show CDR1 as MGHDK and CDR2 as SYGVNS. CDR3 loop: CASSDPRGIVDEQYF. The CDR3 region has the DNA TGTGCCAGCAGTGACCCCCGGGGGATCGTGGACGAGCAGTACTTC.

CDR3 protein: CASSLIGARLEAFF. DNA of the CDR3: TGTGCCAGCAGCTTGATAGGGGCCAGGCTTGAAGCTTTCTTT. The V and J genes are TRBV5-6 and TRBJ1-1; D possibly corresponds to TRBD1 (5 bases). Trimming cost V 1 base and J 7 bases, with 14 bases left between them. This CDR3 spans 14 amino acids. CDR1 is SGHDT, CDR2 YYEEEE, per germline.

This clone was seen once. V usage is TRBV10-3 and J usage is TRBJ2-2; 12 bases line up with TRBD1. Unmatched junction bases numbered 7, after V lost 11 bases and J lost 6 bases. In germline, CDR1 is ENHRY, CDR2 SYGVKD. This CDR3 comprises 14 residues. CDR3 protein: CAAGTGGRAGELFF. For the CDR3, the DNA is TGTGCCGCTGGGACAGGGGGCAGGGCCGGGGAGCTGTTTTTT.

This chain joins TRBV5-6 and TRBJ2-5; tentative D call: TRBD2 (7 bases). Germline lookup yields CDR1 SGHDT and CDR2 YYEEEE. The CDR3 has 17 amino acids. The ends were cut back, 4 bases at V and 5 bases at J, with 24 bases in the middle. CDR3 DNA: TGTGCCAGCAGCCTGGGGGCAGAGGGGGGGCCGGGGGAGACCCAGTACTTC. Encoded protein: CASSLGAEGGPGETQYF.

This chain links TRBV5-4 with TRBJ2-5; D uncertain. The V gene lost 9 bases and the J gene lost 2 bases, with 11 bases spanning the gap. The CDR3 has 12 residues. CDR1 is SGHNT, CDR2 YYREEE, per germline (reference sequence). The CDR3 reads CATSERQETQYF. CDR3 DNA sequence: TGTGCCACCTCCGAGAGACAAGAGACCCAGTACTTC.

This chain joins TRBV9 and TRBJ2-2; 14 bases map to TRBD2. The J segment lost 6 bases and the V segment lost 2 bases, leaving 3 bases of the junction unmatched. Germline assignment: CDR1 SGDLS and CDR2 YYNGEE. The CDR3 loop spans 16 amino acids. Here the CDR3 reads CASSVGTSGSPGELFF. CDR3 nucleotides: TGTGCCAGCAGCGTGGGGACTAGCGGGAGTCCCGGGGAGCTGTTTTTT.

This clone was seen a single time. The chain links TRBV5-4 to TRBJ2-2; TRBD1 agrees at 11 bases. The germline gives CDR1 SGHNT, CDR2 YYREEE (reference sequence). V shed 2 bases, J shed 6 bases, and the junction held 3 bases outside the gene matches. This CDR3 has 15 amino acids. In DNA, the CDR3 is TGTGCCAGCAGCTTCGGGACAGGGGGGGCCGGGGAGCTGTTTTTT. As protein: CASSFGTGGAGELFF.

J is TRBJ1-5 and V is TRBV2, with D possibly matching TRBD1 (5 bases). Germline V gives CDR1 SNHLY, CDR2 FYNNEI. CDR3 size: 14 residues. Trimming took 3 bases from V and 0 from J, leaving 6 bases between them. CDR3 sequence: CASSDRVSNQPQHF. Here the CDR3 DNA reads TGTGCCAGCAGTGACAGGGTTAGCAATCAGCCCCAGCATTTT.

CDR3 amino acids: CATSRRDRGNTEAFF. CDR3 in DNA: TGTGCCACCAGCAGGAGGGACAGGGGAAACACTGAAGCTTTCTTT. The chain combines TRBV15 with TRBJ1-1, with TRBD1 matching over 10 bases. Germline CDR1 is LNHNV and CDR2 is YYDKDF (reference sequence). There are 15 residues in the CDR3. J was trimmed by 2 bases and V by 3 bases; bases with no gene match: 3.

The chain couples TRBV5-5 to TRBJ1-4; 9 positions agree with TRBD1. Germline V gene data show CDR1 as SGHKS and CDR2 as YYEKEE (reference sequence). This CDR3 spans 15 amino acids. After removal of 5 bases from V and 5 bases from J, the junction contained 7 bases not matched to a gene. The CDR3 sequence is CASRPRDRDNEKLFF. Written as DNA, the CDR3 is TGTGCCAGCAGACCACGGGACAGGGACAATGAAAAACTGTTTTTT.

The chain carries TRBV4-2 and TRBJ1-4; possibly TRBD1 for D (6 bases). V gave up 3 bases and J gave up 5 bases, with 16 bases separating them. Looked up from germline, CDR1 is LGHNA and CDR2 is YNFKEQ. The CDR3 spans 16 residues. DNA of the CDR3: TGTGCCAGCAGCCAGGTTACAGGGAAGGGGAATGAAAAACTGTTTTTT. Protein sequence: CASSQVTGKGNEKLFF.

On this clone itself: One junction end disagrees with the germline gene, perhaps due to a read error. This chain uses TRBV7-9 with TRBJ1-6; D is ambiguous. CDR1 is SEHNR and CDR2 is FQNEAQ in the germline V gene (reference sequence). CDR3 length: 12 amino acids. The CDR3 DNA is TGTTCCAGCAGCCCTCCCGAGGGACCCCTCCACTTT. Protein sequence: CSSSPPEGPLHF.

This chain uses TRBV12-5 with TRBJ1-2; 7 positions match TRBD1. The ends lost 7 bases at V and 0 bases at J; junction bases unmatched: 5. Germline V lookup: CDR1 LGHNT, CDR2 FRNRAP. The CDR3 sequence is 14 residues long. The chain's CDR3 is CASAPDRSNYGYTF. CDR3 nucleotides: TGTGCTAGTGCCCCGGACAGGTCTAACTATGGCTACACCTTC.

The genes are TRBV6-5 and TRBJ1-2, with TRBD1 identical over 10 bases. CDR1 MNHEY and CDR2 SVGAGI come from the germline V gene. CDR3 length: 14 amino acids. V shed 2 bases and J 6 bases; nucleotides not matched to a gene: 3. The CDR3 bases are TGTGCCAGCAGTTACGATGGGACAGGGGATGGCTACACCTTC. Its translation: CASSYDGTGDGYTF.

The chain couples TRBV11-2 to TRBJ2-3, with TRBD2 matching over 11 bases. Per germline, CDR1 SGHAT and CDR2 FQNNGV. The CDR3 runs to 16 residues. Unmatched junction bases numbered 8, after V lost 4 bases and J lost 5 bases. In DNA, the CDR3 is TGTGCCAGCAGCTCCAGTAGCGGGGGGGTTAGAGATACGCAGTATTTT. Its protein is CASSSSSGGVRDTQYF.

The J gene is TRBJ2-3, the V gene TRBV5-1; D unclear. Per germline, CDR1 SGHRS and CDR2 YFSETQ. The length of the CDR3 is 15 residues. V lost 0 bases and J 3 bases, leaving 11 bases between the germline ends. CDR3 in amino acids: CASSLAAPGTDTQYF. The CDR3 DNA reads as TGCGCCAGCAGCTTGGCGGCTCCCGGGACAGATACGCAGTATTTT.

The chain is built from TRBV10-3 and TRBJ2-1; D may be TRBD2 (5 bases). Germline V gene data show CDR1 as ENHRY and CDR2 as SYGVKD. This CDR3 is 14 amino acids long. With 2 bases removed from V and 8 bases from J, the gap between germline ends came to 13 bases. The CDR3 loop reads CAISEVGESYEQFF. DNA for the CDR3: TGTGCCATCAGTGAGGTGGGAGAGTCCTATGAGCAGTTCTTC.